This record covers a single TCR beta chain. This clonotype was counted at least ten times. The antigen this receptor binds is unknown. No base quality information exists; no much larger clone differs at one position. For repertoire sequencing, the TCR beta CDR3 regions were amplified from RNA transcripts. A first-round RT-PCR used HTBI primers with the Qiagen OneStep RT-PCR kit, followed by a second-round multiplex PCR, size selection and purification. Libraries were sequenced paired-end with 100 bp reads on an Illumina HiSeq2000. The authors processed their data as follows. SOAPnuke was used to process the reads, removing any read that contained adapters or uncalled bases, had a mean Phred below 15, or lacked an exact match to the constant primer or identifier. COPE v1.2.5 was used to merge high-quality paired reads. Each unique nucleotide sequence was treated as a clonotype, and MiTCR v1.1 was used to align the clonotypes to the IMGT TRB V, D and J references. Only V-J combinations with frequency above 0.0001 were analysed, covering approximately 99% of repertoires. A TCR clonal expansion and chaos score per V-J combination was defined as the ratio of F50 clonal expansion to chaos observed in the TCRdist matrix. Welch's t-statistics and random forest were used to reduce the features to about twelve V-J combinations, which were then used as input to a naive Bayes classifier. The Morisita-Horn index was used to measure how similar the thyroid and blood repertoires were. TCRdb handled the public reads itself, with Q25 trimming in fastp and clone calling in MiXCR, and kept productive beta chains. Identical CDR3 proteins give one entry, which carries the most common genes and DNA. TCRdb, rather than the study authors, made the V and J calls. The sample table shows some 350,000 distinct CDR3 sequences, and about a sixth are seen once. The top ten clones comprise 2% to 3% of the sample.

V was cut back by 6 bases and J by 8 bases, leaving a gap of 10 bases between them. The germline V gene supplies CDR1 MNHEY and CDR2 SVGEGT. The CDR3 contains 11 residues, cysteine and phenylalanine counted. The entry retains the CDR3 DNA only, 33 bases that are in frame from base 1. The sample originates from a study of Graves' ophthalmopathy and Graves' hyperthyroidism (dated 2018 in TCRdb). Background on the whole study: Peripheral blood samples were taken at the time of initial diagnosis, before any treatment was given. Once sampling was done, hyperthyroidism patients were given methimazole at a starting dose of 30 mg daily, while ophthalmopathy patients were given high-dose intravenous methylprednisolone. TCR beta repertoire signatures were used to distinguish Graves' ophthalmopathy from Graves' hyperthyroidism and to predict progression to ophthalmopathy. For independent validation, a separate cohort was made up of approximately 18 hyperthyroidism patients plus 17 patients who later progressed from hyperthyroidism to ophthalmopathy. In roughly 6 hyperthyroidism patients, T-cell repertoires of thyroid tissue and blood were compared. In total, approximately 130 blood samples were TCR-sequenced: under 45 ophthalmopathy, some 75 hyperthyroidism and approximately 17 hyperthyroidism-to-ophthalmopathy patients. To explore V-J signatures that separate ophthalmopathy from hyperthyroidism, a discovery set of about 98 patients was enrolled, consisting of fewer than 45 with ophthalmopathy and around 60 with stable hyperthyroidism.

Hyperthyroidism was defined as stable when no progression to ophthalmopathy occurred within 18 months of follow-up. Patients with hyperthyroidism were aged 18 to 65 years, had been newly diagnosed, and had a disease duration of less than 2 months. Patients were excluded if they had other autoimmune diseases, uncontrolled infections, pregnancy or lactation. Diagnosis relied on clinical symptoms, serum thyroxine, TRAb, thyroid ultrasound and orbital computed tomography. Ficoll-Paque density gradient centrifugation was used to isolate PBMCs from approximately 10 ml of fresh peripheral blood. Trizol reagent was used to extract the total RNA, and its quality was then checked on an Agilent 2100 Bioanalyzer. What the authors observed across the whole study: No statistical method was used to predetermine the sample size, and group allocation was not hidden from the investigators. In cross-validation, the 13-signature model distinguished ophthalmopathy from stable hyperthyroidism with approximately 90% sensitivity and 81.08% specificity, while in the test set the corresponding values were about 80% and 75%. In validation, the model predicted ophthalmopathy progression with about 71% sensitivity and approximately 75% specificity; roughly 11 predicted patients were CT-confirmed with GO in a median of approximately six months. Among expanded thyroid clonotypes with frequency above 0.001, most also showed up in blood, which suggests that blood repertoires may reflect the thyroid immune response.

Material: peripheral blood. The chain links TRBV6-2 or TRBV6-3 with TRBJ1-1; no D gene can be assigned with confidence. The receptor comes from an adult woman with stable Graves' hyperthyroidism. CDR3 sequence: CASSPGLEAFF. The nucleotide sequence reads as follows: TGTGCCAGCAGCCCTGGACTCGAAGCTTTCTTT.